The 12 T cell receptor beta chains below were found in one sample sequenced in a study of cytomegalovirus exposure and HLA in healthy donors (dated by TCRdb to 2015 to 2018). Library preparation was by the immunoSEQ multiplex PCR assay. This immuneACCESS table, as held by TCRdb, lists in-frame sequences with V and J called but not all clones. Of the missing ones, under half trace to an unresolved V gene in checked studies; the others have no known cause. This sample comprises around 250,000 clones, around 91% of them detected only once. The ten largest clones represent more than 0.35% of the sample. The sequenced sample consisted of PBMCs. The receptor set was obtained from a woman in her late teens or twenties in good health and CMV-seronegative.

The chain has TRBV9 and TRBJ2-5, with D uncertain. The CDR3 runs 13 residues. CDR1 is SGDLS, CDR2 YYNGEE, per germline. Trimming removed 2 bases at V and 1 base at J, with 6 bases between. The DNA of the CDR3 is TGTGCCAGCAGCGTCGGTCCCCAAGAGACCCAGTACTTC. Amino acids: CASSVGPQETQYF.

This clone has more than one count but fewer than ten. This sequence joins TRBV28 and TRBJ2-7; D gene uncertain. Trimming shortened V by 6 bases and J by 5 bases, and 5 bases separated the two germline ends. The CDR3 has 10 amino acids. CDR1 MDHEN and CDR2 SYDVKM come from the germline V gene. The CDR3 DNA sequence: TGTGCCAGCAGCCTCCACGAGCAGTACTTC. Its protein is CASSLHEQYF.

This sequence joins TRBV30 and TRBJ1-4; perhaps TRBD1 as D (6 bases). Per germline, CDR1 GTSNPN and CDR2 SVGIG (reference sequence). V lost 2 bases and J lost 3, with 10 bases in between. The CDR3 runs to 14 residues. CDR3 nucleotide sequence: TGTGCCTGGAGTACGGGGGGCCCTAATGAAAAACTGTTTTTT. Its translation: CAWSTGGPNEKLFF.

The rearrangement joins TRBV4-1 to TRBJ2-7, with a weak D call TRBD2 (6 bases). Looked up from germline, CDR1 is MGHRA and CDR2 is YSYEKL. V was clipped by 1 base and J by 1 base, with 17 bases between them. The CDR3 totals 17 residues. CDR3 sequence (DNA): TGCGCCAGCAGCCAAGGTCTCGTCCTAGCGAGGTCCTACGAGCAGTACTTC. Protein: CASSQGLVLARSYEQYF.

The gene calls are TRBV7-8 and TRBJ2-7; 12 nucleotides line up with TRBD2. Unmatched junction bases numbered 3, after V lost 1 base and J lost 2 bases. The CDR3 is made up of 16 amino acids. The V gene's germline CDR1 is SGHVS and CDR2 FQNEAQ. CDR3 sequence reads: CASSLGLAGAAYEQYV. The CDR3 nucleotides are TGTGCCAGCAGCTTAGGACTAGCGGGGGCCGCCTACGAGCAGTACGTC.

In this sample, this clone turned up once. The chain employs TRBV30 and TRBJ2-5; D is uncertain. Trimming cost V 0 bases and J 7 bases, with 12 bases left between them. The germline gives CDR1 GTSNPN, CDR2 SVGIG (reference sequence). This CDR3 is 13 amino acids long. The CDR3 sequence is CAWSVARQRTQYF. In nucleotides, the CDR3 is TGTGCCTGGAGTGTAGCCCGACAACGGACCCAGTACTTC.

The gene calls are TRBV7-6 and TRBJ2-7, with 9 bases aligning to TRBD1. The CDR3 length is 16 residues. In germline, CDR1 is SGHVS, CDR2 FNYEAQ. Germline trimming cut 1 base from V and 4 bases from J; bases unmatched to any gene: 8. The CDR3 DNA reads TGTGCCAGCAGCTTAGAGCCGGGACAGGGAGGATACGAGCAGTACTTC. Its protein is CASSLEPGQGGYEQYF.

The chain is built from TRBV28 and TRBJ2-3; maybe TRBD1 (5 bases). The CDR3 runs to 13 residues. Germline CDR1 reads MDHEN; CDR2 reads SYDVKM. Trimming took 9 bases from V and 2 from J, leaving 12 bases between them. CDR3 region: CASGAATTDTQYF. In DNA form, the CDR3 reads TGTGCCAGTGGGGCCGCGACCACAGATACGCAGTATTTT.

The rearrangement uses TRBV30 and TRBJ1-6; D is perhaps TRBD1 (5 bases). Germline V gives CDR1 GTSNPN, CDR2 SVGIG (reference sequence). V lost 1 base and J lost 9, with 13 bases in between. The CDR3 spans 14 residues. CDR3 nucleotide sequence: TGTGCCTGGAGTGGGATGGGGGGTTTTTCACCCCTCCACTTT. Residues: CAWSGMGGFSPLHF.

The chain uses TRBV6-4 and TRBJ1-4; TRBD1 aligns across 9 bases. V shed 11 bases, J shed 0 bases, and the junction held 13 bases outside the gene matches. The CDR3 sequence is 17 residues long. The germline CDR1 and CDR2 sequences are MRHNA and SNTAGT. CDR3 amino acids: CAEERGQGDATNEKLFF. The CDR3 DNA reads TGTGCCGAGGAACGGGGACAGGGAGACGCAACTAATGAAAAACTGTTTTTT.

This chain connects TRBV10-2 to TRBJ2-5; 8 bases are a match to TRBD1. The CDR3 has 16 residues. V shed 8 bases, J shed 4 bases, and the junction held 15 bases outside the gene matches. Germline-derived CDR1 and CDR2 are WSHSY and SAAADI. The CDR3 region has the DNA TGCGCCAGCCGGTTTTCCCCAGGGGGCAGGGGAGAGACCCAGTACTTC. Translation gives CASRFSPGGRGETQYF.

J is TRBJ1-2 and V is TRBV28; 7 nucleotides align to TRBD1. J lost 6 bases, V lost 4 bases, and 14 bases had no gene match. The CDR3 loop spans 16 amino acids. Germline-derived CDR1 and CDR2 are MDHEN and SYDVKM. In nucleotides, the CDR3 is TGTGCCAGCAGTTCCACCACAGGGGCCGGTGTCCATGGCTACACCTTC. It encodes CASSSTTGAGVHGYTF.